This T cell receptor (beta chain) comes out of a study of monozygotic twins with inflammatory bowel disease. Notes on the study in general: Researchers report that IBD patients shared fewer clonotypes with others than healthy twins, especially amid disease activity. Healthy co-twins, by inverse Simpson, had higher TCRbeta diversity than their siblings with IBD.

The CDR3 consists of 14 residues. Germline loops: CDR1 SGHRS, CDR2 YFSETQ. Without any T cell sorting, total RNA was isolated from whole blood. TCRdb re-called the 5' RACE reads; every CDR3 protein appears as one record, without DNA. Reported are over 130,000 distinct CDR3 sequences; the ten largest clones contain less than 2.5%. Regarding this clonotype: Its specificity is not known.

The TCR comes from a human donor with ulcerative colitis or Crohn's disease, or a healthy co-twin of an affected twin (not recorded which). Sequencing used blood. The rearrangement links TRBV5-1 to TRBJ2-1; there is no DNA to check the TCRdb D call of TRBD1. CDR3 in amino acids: CASSPRQLGDEQFF. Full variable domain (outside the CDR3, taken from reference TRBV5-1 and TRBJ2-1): KAGVTQTPRYLIKTRGQQVTLSCSPISGHRSVSWYQQTPGQGLQFLFEYFSETQRNKGNFPGRFSGRQFSNSRSEMNVSTLELGDSALYLCASSPRQLGDEQFFGPGTRLTVL.